This T cell receptor (beta chain) was observed in a study of brain T cells in children with intractable seizures. Time point in this sample: blood from clinic visit 5 months post-surgery; TSC patient then seizure free. TCRdb's table, derived via immunoSEQ multiplex PCR, lists solely in-frame clones and lacks some. The sample contains hundreds of thousands of clones, 93% of which appear only once. This clone showed up just once. This CDR3 is built from 14 residues. Germline V CDR1 and CDR2: SGHTA, FQGTGA. Deletions cut 5 bases from V and 4 bases from J, with 11 bases between. The source is a boy younger than two with tuberous sclerosis and intractable seizures. The material sequenced was peripheral blood, taken roughly 5 months after surgery. The J gene is TRBJ2-2, the V gene TRBV7-3; D may be TRBD1 (6 bases). The CDR3 nucleotides are TGTGCCAGCAGCCCGCAGGGGAGCACCGGGGAGCTGTTTTTT. It yields the protein CASSPQGSTGELFF. The whole variable domain, remainder taken from reference TRBV7-3 and TRBJ2-2, is GAGVSQTPSNKVTEKGKYVELRCDPISGHTALYWYRQSLGQGPEFLIYFQGTGAADDSGLPNDRFFAVRPEGSVSTLKIQRTERGDSAVYLCASSPQGSTGELFFGEGSRLTVL.